This entry features one T cell receptor beta chain sequence. The PCR was carried out with 60 Vbeta primers and 13 Jbeta primers. Clones were read by immunoSEQ multiplex PCR, and TCRdb kept only the in-frame ones, dropping some. The sample consists of about 260,000 clones, 84% of them appearing once. The sample comes from a study of cytomegalovirus exposure and HLA in healthy donors. Study at large: For the approximately 400 genotyped donors, 75% to 90% fell within the Caucasian-associated ancestry cluster.

Germline CDR1 SGHNT, CDR2 YENEEA. This CDR3 has 15 amino acids. Trimming stripped 1 base from V and 3 bases from J, with 10 bases between. The source of this sequence is a middle-aged woman in good health and CMV-seropositive. The chain is built from TRBV11-3 and TRBJ2-1; possible D gene TRBD1, 5 bases. Sequences were obtained from PBMCs. The DNA for the CDR3 is TGTGCCAGCAGCTTAGCCGGACAAGTCTACAATGAGCAGTTCTTC. It is translated as CASSLAGQVYNEQFF.